The rows below give T cell receptor beta chains drawn from one sample of a study of T cell responses to AZD1222 COVID-19 vaccine. The protocol was immunoSEQ multiplex PCR, while the TCRdb copy is restricted to in-frame clones and leaves out a portion. The sample includes 150,000 to 200,000 clones, roughly nine tenths of them seen just once. The source was peripheral blood, collected on day 0 of AZD1222 vaccination. Every receptor here comes from an adult in good health. CDR3s include the opening cysteine and the closing phenylalanine or tryptophan. Fields, in order: clone size, D gene, V gene, J gene, CDR3 protein, CDR3 DNA. The D gene is left open where the match is weak. Size tells how often a clone was seen (once, few, many) or the class of an expanded clone, and some rows leave it out.

-	-	TRBV5-1	TRBJ1-1	CASSLARRRDTEAFF	TGCGCCAGCAGCTTGGCTCGCAGACGGGACACTGAAGCTTTCTTT
-	TRBD1	TRBV19	TRBJ2-1	CASSIATGGDEQFF	TGTGCCAGTAGTATTGCGACAGGGGGTGATGAGCAGTTCTTC
-	-	TRBV2	TRBJ1-2	CASSDMGRRDYGYTF	TGTGCCAGCAGTGATATGGGACGGAGAGACTATGGCTACACCTTC
once	TRBD1	TRBV5-4	TRBJ1-1	CASSRQGATEAFF	TGTGCCAGCAGCCGGCAGGGGGCCACTGAAGCTTTCTTT
-	-	TRBV5-4	TRBJ2-2	CASSPGTTGELFF	TGTGCCAGCAGCCCCGGGACTACCGGGGAGCTGTTTTTT
once	-	TRBV19	TRBJ1-2	CASSIGGNYGYTF	TGTGCCAGTAGTATTGGGGGCAACTATGGCTACACCTTC
-	-	TRBV29-1	TRBJ2-1	CSVGQSYNEQFF	TGCAGCGTAGGCCAATCCTACAATGAGCAGTTCTTC
once	-	TRBV6-2/TRBV6-3	TRBJ1-2	CASSDRAGVPYGYTF	TGTGCCAGCAGCGACCGGGCAGGGGTTCCCTATGGCTACACCTTC
-	-	TRBV6-2/TRBV6-3	TRBJ2-3	CASSSFGRGRTDTQYF	TGTGCCAGCAGTTCATTCGGACGGGGACGCACAGATACGCAGTATTTT
-	-	TRBV12-3/TRBV12-4	TRBJ2-7	CASSQTRNEQYF	TGTGCCAGCAGTCAAACTAGGAACGAGCAGTACTTC
once	-	TRBV2	TRBJ1-5	CASRGTPRTHSNQPQHF	TGTGCCAGCAGGGGGACACCCCGAACCCATAGCAATCAGCCCCAGCATTTT
-	TRBD1	TRBV4-2	TRBJ2-4	CASSQGTGAKNIQYF	TGTGCCAGCAGCCAGGGGACAGGGGCCAAAAACATTCAGTACTTC
-	-	TRBV9	TRBJ1-1	CASSPESNTEAFF	TGTGCCAGCAGCCCCGAGTCGAACACTGAAGCTTTCTTT
-	TRBD2	TRBV11-2	TRBJ2-2	CASSSGLAAGELFF	TGTGCCAGCAGCTCGGGACTAGCGGCCGGGGAGCTGTTTTTT
-	-	TRBV9	TRBJ2-1	CASSDLVEQFF	TGTGCCAGCAGCGACCTAGTTGAGCAGTTCTTC
-	-	TRBV9	TRBJ2-1	CASSVISSYNEQFF	TGTGCCAGCAGCGTAATTAGCTCCTACAATGAGCAGTTCTTC
once	-	TRBV7-9	TRBJ2-1	CASSTNSNEQFF	TGTGCCAGCAGCACGAACAGCAATGAGCAGTTCTTC
-	TRBD1	TRBV7-9	TRBJ1-1	CASSPRQGSSAFF	TGTGCCAGCAGCCCTCGACAGGGTTCTTCAGCTTTCTTT
-	-	TRBV19	TRBJ1-5	CASSIVQGQFRNQPQHF	TGTGCCAGTAGTATAGTCCAGGGGCAGTTTAGGAATCAGCCCCAGCATTTT
-	-	TRBV6-5	TRBJ2-7	CASSYSRERTTWEQYF	TGTGCCAGCAGTTACTCGAGGGAGCGAACGACGTGGGAGCAGTACTTC
-	TRBD2	TRBV6-6	TRBJ2-3	CASSYSFSGGTDTQYF	TGTGCCAGCAGTTACTCGTTTAGCGGGGGTACCGATACGCAGTATTTT
-	-	TRBV6-1	TRBJ1-5	CASSETGKTDPPQHF	TGTGCCAGCAGTGAAACGGGTAAGACCGATCCGCCCCAGCATTTT